This T cell receptor (beta chain) was obtained from a study of cytomegalovirus exposure and HLA in healthy donors. On this clone itself: Its target is not known.

Trimming removed 2 bases from V and 5 bases from J, with 12 bases in between. The CDR3 length is 14 residues. The V gene's germline CDR1 is SGHNT and CDR2 YENEEA. PCR primers comprised 60 Vbeta and 13 Jbeta primers. The method was immunoSEQ multiplex PCR; TCRdb's version includes in-frame clones alone and lacks a portion of them. The sample lists some 80,000 clones; about 78% were seen once. Notes on the study in general: Cytomegalovirus-associated TCR beta chains were listed, numbering around 150.

The chain employs TRBV11-3 and TRBJ2-5; the D gene is possibly TRBD1 (5 bases). This sequence originates from a man aged 18 to 29 in good health and CMV-seropositive. The material sequenced was PBMCs. DNA of the CDR3: TGTGCCAGCAGCTTACAGGGTGGCAGTGAGACCCAGTACTTC. This translates into CASSLQGGSETQYF.